This is a list of T cell receptor beta chains from one sample in a study of shared clonotypes between healthy human individuals. Profiled with immunoSEQ multiplex PCR; TCRdb holds only in-frame clones, not every one. The data contain hundreds of thousands of clones, roughly 73% of them singletons. The specimen was memory CD4+ T cells sorted from blood. The receptor set was obtained from a woman in her 30s in good health. Both conserved end residues are part of each CDR3. The D gene is left open where the match is weak. Only some rows state a clone size, as once, few, many or a class for expanded clones.

>.|TRBV29-1|.|TRBJ1-1
CSVDEDPSPSEAFF
TGCAGCGTTGACGAGGACCCTTCCCCATCTGAAGCTTTCTTT
>TRBD2|TRBV5-1|.|TRBJ2-7
CASSQRGPGLEQYF
TGCGCCAGCAGCCAGCGGGGTCCGGGTTTAGAGCAGTACTTC
>.|TRBV5-1|.|TRBJ2-7
CASSFGGSSYEQYF
TGCGCCAGCAGCTTTGGAGGAAGCTCCTACGAGCAGTACTTC
>TRBD1|TRBV6-1|.|TRBJ2-5
CASSKGASRETQYF
TGTGCCAGCAGTAAGGGGGCCAGCCGAGAGACCCAGTACTTC
>.|TRBV6-6|.|TRBJ2-7
CASSYAYQRPSEQYF
TGTGCCAGCAGTTACGCGTACCAACGGCCCTCTGAGCAGTACTTC
>TRBD2|TRBV5-1|once|TRBJ2-1
CASSSAGPGTSGRWYNEQFF
TGCGCCAGCAGCTCCGCTGGTCCCGGGACTAGCGGGAGATGGTACAATGAGCAGTTCTTC
>.|TRBV28|.|TRBJ1-2
CASSFGYYGYTF
TGTGCCAGCAGTTTCGGATATTATGGCTACACCTTC
>.|TRBV5-6|.|TRBJ1-5
CASSSRTNNQPQHF
TGTGCCAGCAGCTCGAGGACAAATAATCAGCCCCAGCATTTT
>TRBD1|TRBV19|once|TRBJ1-1
CASGTGGTNTEAFF
TGTGCCAGTGGCACAGGGGGGACGAACACTGAAGCTTTCTTT
>.|TRBV28|.|TRBJ1-2
CASSLSGWYYGYTF
TGTGCCAGCAGTTTAAGCGGGTGGTACTATGGCTACACCTTC
>.|TRBV2|.|TRBJ1-4
CASMGLGEKLFF
TGTGCCAGCATGGGACTAGGTGAAAAACTGTTTTTT
>TRBD2|TRBV11-2|.|TRBJ2-2
CASSDTGLANAATGELFF
TGTGCCAGCAGCGATACGGGACTAGCAAACGCGGCCACCGGGGAGCTGTTTTTT
>TRBD1|TRBV30|few|TRBJ1-2
CAWANRGLNYGYTF
TGTGCCTGGGCTAACAGGGGTTTGAACTATGGCTACACCTTC
>TRBD1|TRBV28|.|TRBJ1-2
CASSSGPGQGHYGYTF
TGTGCCAGCAGTTCCGGCCCGGGACAGGGACACTATGGCTACACCTTC
>TRBD1|TRBV25-1|few|TRBJ1-4
CASSASTGTGGEKLFF
TGTGCCAGCAGTGCTTCGACCGGGACAGGGGGTGAAAAACTGTTTTTT
>.|TRBV6-5|once|TRBJ2-3
CASNNRRIGTDTQYF
TGTGCCAGCAATAACCGGCGTATCGGCACAGATACGCAGTATTTT
>.|TRBV7-9|.|TRBJ2-2
CASRVRQGAGTGELFF
TGTGCCAGCAGAGTCCGACAGGGAGCGGGCACCGGGGAGCTGTTTTTT
>TRBD2|TRBV27|.|TRBJ2-7
CASSRRPSGRIYEQYF
TGTGCCAGCAGTCGCCGTCCTAGCGGGAGAATCTACGAGCAGTACTTC
>TRBD2|TRBV28|.|TRBJ2-1
CASSNRLAGGNEQFF
TGTGCCAGCAGTAATCGACTAGCGGGGGGTAATGAGCAGTTCTTC
>.|TRBV7-3|.|TRBJ2-3
CASSLRRSTDTQYF
TGTGCCAGCAGCTTAAGGCGTAGCACAGATACGCAGTATTTT
>TRBD1|TRBV5-4|.|TRBJ2-7
CASSLVGQGRQYF
TGTGCCAGCAGCCTCGTAGGACAGGGGCGTCAGTACTTC
>.|TRBV7-2|.|TRBJ1-2
CASSLSYEYSIYGYTF
TGTGCCAGCAGCTTATCGTATGAGTACTCGATCTATGGCTACACCTTC
>.|TRBV9|.|TRBJ2-7
CASSVGNNPGLDEQYF
TGTGCCAGCAGCGTAGGGAACAACCCAGGGTTGGACGAGCAGTACTTC
>.|TRBV27|once|TRBJ1-2
CASSLSRGVYGYTF
TGTGCCAGCAGTTTATCCCGGGGGGTCTATGGCTACACCTTC
>.|TRBV4-1|once|TRBJ1-1
CASSQGRLRGATEAFF
TGCGCCAGCAGCCAAGGCCGCTTGAGGGGGGCCACTGAAGCTTTCTTT
>.|TRBV5-4|.|TRBJ2-4
CASSLSPNRAPHIQYF
TGTGCCAGCAGCTTATCCCCGAACAGGGCCCCTCACATTCAGTACTTC
>.|TRBV2|.|TRBJ1-5
CASNRQEGQPQHF
TGTGCCAGCAATAGACAGGAGGGTCAGCCCCAGCATTTT
>.|TRBV5-1|few|TRBJ1-1
CASSLKGGTEAFF
TGCGCCAGCAGCTTGAAGGGGGGGACTGAAGCTTTCTTT
>.|TRBV19|.|TRBJ1-5
CASSRLNQPQHF
TGTGCCAGTAGTAGGTTAAATCAGCCCCAGCATTTT
>.|TRBV30|once|TRBJ2-5
CAWRGPNLGETQYF
TGTGCCTGGAGGGGACCGAATCTGGGAGAGACCCAGTACTTC
>TRBD1|TRBV2|.|TRBJ2-7
CASSEGGQESYEQYF
TGTGCCAGCAGTGAAGGGGGACAGGAGTCCTACGAGCAGTACTTC
>.|TRBV4-1|many|TRBJ2-3
CASSQDRQGRTDTQYF
TGCGCCAGCAGCCAAGATAGGCAGGGGAGGACAGATACGCAGTATTTT
>TRBD2|TRBV19|many|TRBJ2-2
CASSTGAGFEVDRELFF
TGTGCCAGTAGTACCGGAGCGGGGTTTGAGGTAGACCGGGAGCTGTTTTTT
>TRBD2|TRBV19|.|TRBJ2-3
CASSILAGLPGDTQYF
TGTGCCAGTAGTATCCTAGCGGGGTTACCTGGAGATACGCAGTATTTT
>.|TRBV5-1|.|TRBJ2-3
CASSGSGSTDTQYF
TGCGCCAGCAGCGGGAGCGGGAGCACAGATACGCAGTATTTT
>TRBD2|TRBV28|.|TRBJ2-1
CASSRTSGYNEQFF
TGTGCCAGCAGTCGGACTAGCGGGTACAATGAGCAGTTCTTC
>.|TRBV19|.|TRBJ1-3
CASRRLSNTIYF
TGTGCCAGTAGGCGGCTTTCAAACACCATATATTTT
>.|TRBV30|.|TRBJ1-5
CAWSGPGTVNQPQHF
TGTGCCTGGTCAGGACCCGGGACGGTCAATCAGCCCCAGCATTTT
>TRBD1|TRBV19|.|TRBJ1-2
CASSPTGDRDLYGYTF
TGTGCCAGTAGTCCCACCGGGGACAGGGACTTGTATGGCTACACCTTC
>.|TRBV19|.|TRBJ1-4
CASSLTATNEKLFF
TGTGCCAGTAGTCTGACAGCAACTAATGAAAAACTGTTTTTT
>.|TRBV6-6|.|TRBJ1-1
CASSSGLNTEAFF
TGTGCCAGCAGTTCCGGGTTGAACACTGAAGCTTTCTTT
>.|TRBV9|.|TRBJ1-3
CASSVGLPGNTIYF
TGTGCCAGCAGCGTAGGCCTCCCTGGAAACACCATATATTTT
>TRBD2|TRBV10-3|.|TRBJ2-7
CAISPGGGRPSYEQYF
TGTGCCATCAGCCCCGGTGGCGGGAGGCCTTCCTACGAGCAGTACTTC
>TRBD1|TRBV19|once|TRBJ1-2
CASSTGQGARGYTF
TGTGCCAGTAGTACGGGACAGGGGGCGCGTGGCTACACCTTC
>.|TRBV7-2|few|TRBJ1-1
CASSRGGLVGEAFF
TGTGCCAGCAGCCGGGGGGGTCTTGTCGGTGAAGCTTTCTTT
>.|TRBV30|.|TRBJ2-5
CAWSPMGGGAETQYF
TGTGCCTGGAGTCCGATGGGTGGGGGGGCTGAGACCCAGTACTTC
>TRBD1|TRBV6-5|.|TRBJ2-5
CASSRQGGKTQYF
TGTGCCAGCAGTAGACAGGGGGGAAAGACCCAGTACTTC
>TRBD2|TRBV4-1|many|TRBJ2-2
CASSRTGLATNTGELFF
TGCGCCAGCAGCCGGACGGGACTAGCGACGAACACCGGGGAGCTGTTTTTT
>.|TRBV27|.|TRBJ2-5
CASSSLRGAAQETQYF
TGTGCCAGCAGTTCTCTACGGGGAGCGGCTCAAGAGACCCAGTACTTC
>.|TRBV10-1|.|TRBJ2-7
CASSEPGTAAYEQYF
TGCGCCAGCAGTGAACCCGGGACGGCGGCCTACGAGCAGTACTTC